The 26 T cell receptor beta chains listed next were all sequenced from one sample in a study of molecular identifiers for immune sequencing clone quantification (dated 2018 in TCRdb). Preparation of the library involved PCR. TCRdb names NextSeq 500 as the instrument used. TCRdb redid the processing of the public reads, applying fastp at Q25 and MiXCR, and retained in-frame beta chains. Rows are unified per CDR3 protein, each entry keeping the most common DNA and genes. The sample table holds approximately 630,000 distinct CDR3 sequences, of which roughly 27% were seen once. The top ten hold about 0.81% of the sample. Sequencing input: naive CD8+ T cells from blood, with Jurkat cell RNA spiked in. Interpreted using the paper, the cell subset or site label stands for: FACS-sorted CD8+CD4-CCR7+CD45RA+ naive T cells. All receptors come from a human donor in good health. Some libraries in this study had Jurkat cell RNA spiked in.

This clonotype came up many times. The chain links TRBV30 to TRBJ2-7; unclear D gene. The CDR3 runs 12 residues. Deletions cut 6 bases from V and 0 bases from J, with 9 bases between. Germline loops: CDR1 GTSNPN, CDR2 SVGIG (reference sequence). CDR3 bases: TGTGCCTGCTTGCGAAGCTCCTACGAGCAGTACTTC. Its protein product is CACLRSSYEQYF. The full variable domain, rest sourced from reference TRBV30 and TRBJ2-7, is SQTIHQWPATLVQPVGSPLSLECTVEGTSNPNLYWYRQAAGRGLQLLFYSVGIGQISSEVPQNLSASRPQDRQFILSSKKLLLSDSGFYLCACLRSSYEQYFGPGTRLTVT.

Points on this clonotype: A much larger clonotype is one base distant, so this may be a read error. This chain links TRBV28 with TRBJ1-4; tentatively, D is TRBD1 (5 bases). Looked up from germline, CDR1 is MDHEN and CDR2 is SYDVKM. Trimming pared 5 bases from V and 10 bases from J, leaving 11 bases between. CDR3 length: 12 amino acids. The CDR3 nucleotides read TGTGCCAGCAGTCCGGGGACGAGAAAACTGTTTTTT. Translation: CASSPGTRKLFF.

This clonotype appeared a few times. A far more abundant clone sits one base away, making this likely a read error. The chain joins TRBV7-2 to TRBJ1-1; D is unresolved. The CDR3 extends over 12 amino acids. The germline CDR1 and CDR2 sequences are SGHTA and FQGNSA. The CDR3, as DNA: TGTGCCAGCAGCTTAGCCAACACTGAAGCTTCCTTT. Translation: CASSLANTEASF.

The gene calls are TRBV4-1 and TRBJ1-5, with 8 bases identical to TRBD1. Germline loops: CDR1 MGHRA, CDR2 YSYEKL. The CDR3 runs to 16 residues. J was trimmed by 2 bases and V by 1 base; bases with no gene match: 4. The CDR3 coding sequence is TGCGCCAGCAGCCAAGGGGGACAGGTAGGCAATCAGCCCCAGCATTTT. It encodes CASSQGGQVGNQPQHF.

Of note for this clonotype: Because the CDR3 is missing its conserved closing phenylalanine or tryptophan, this is likely a read error. The genes are TRBV7-6 and TRBJ1-1; TRBD1 is a possible D gene (6 bases). This CDR3 comprises 16 residues. V gave up 3 bases and J gave up 7 bases, with 21 bases separating them. The V gene's germline CDR1 is SGHVS and CDR2 FNYEAQ. CDR3: CASSFPSGLAGDEAFL. CDR3 in DNA: TGTGCCAGCAGCTTCCCATCAGGTCTGGCAGGGGATGAAGCTTTCCTT.

The V call is TRBV30, the J call TRBJ1-2; possibly TRBD1 for D (6 bases). The CDR3 has 14 amino acids. V shed 0 bases and J shed 8 bases, with 16 bases lying between them. In germline, CDR1 is GTSNPN, CDR2 SVGIG (reference sequence). The CDR3 protein is CAWSVRGGGFGYTF. CDR3 DNA sequence: TGTGCCTGGAGTGTTAGGGGAGGGGGTTTCGGCTACACCTTC.

Only a few counts were recorded for this clonotype. V is TRBV11-2 and J is TRBJ2-7; 14 bases map to TRBD2. Germline trimming cut 4 bases from V and 3 bases from J; bases unmatched to any gene: 14. Germline CDR1 SGHAT, CDR2 FQNNGV. The CDR3 covers 19 residues. The CDR3 spells CASSSNRRETSGRDYEQYF. The CDR3 nucleotides are TGTGCCAGCAGCTCCAACCGCCGTGAGACTAGCGGGAGGGACTACGAGCAGTACTTC.

This clonotype was seen many times. This chain uses TRBV19 with TRBJ2-5; no clear D gene. Trimming left V 3 bases short and J 2 bases short, with 7 bases between. The CDR3 runs 13 residues. Germline CDR1 is LNHDA and CDR2 is SQIVND (reference sequence). CDR3 sequence (DNA): TGTGCCAGTAGTATGGTGCCACAAGAGACCCAGTACTTC. Residues: CASSMVPQETQYF.

This clonotype appeared many times. The V call is TRBV6-2 or TRBV6-3, the J call TRBJ1-1; unclear D gene. V shed 2 bases and J shed 3 bases, with 13 bases lying between them. Germline CDR1 and CDR2: MNHEY and SVGEGT. The CDR3 spans 15 residues. The CDR3 loop is CASSYHATSDTEAFF. The CDR3 coding sequence is TGTGCCAGCAGTTACCATGCCACCTCAGACACTGAAGCTTTCTTT.

This clonotype has at least ten counts. This chain uses TRBV6-2 or TRBV6-3 with TRBJ2-3, with 8 bases aligning to TRBD2. Germline CDR1 is MNHEY and CDR2 is SVGEGT. There are 15 residues in the CDR3. V gave up 6 bases and J gave up 6 bases; unmatched junction bases: 11. The DNA of the CDR3 is TGTGCCAGCAGGGCCACGGGACTAGAGTATGATACGCAGTATTTT. Translating gives CASRATGLEYDTQYF.

The rearrangement joins TRBV6-2 or TRBV6-3 to TRBJ2-1, with 7 bases aligning to TRBD2. V gave up 4 bases and J gave up 14 bases; unmatched junction bases: 5. This CDR3 comprises 11 residues. CDR1 MNHEY and CDR2 SVGEGT come from the germline V gene. CDR3 sequence (DNA): TGTGCCAGCAGTTCCGGGGGGATAGAGTTCTTC. It is translated as CASSSGGIEFF.

Of note for this clonotype: Likely a read error: the CDR3 ends without its conserved phenylalanine or tryptophan. The chain joins TRBV4-3 to TRBJ2-7; the D is unclear. This CDR3 is 13 amino acids long. Germline loops: CDR1 LGHNA, CDR2 YSLEER. As DNA, the CDR3 is TGCGCCAGCAGCGAAGAGGTCCTCTACGAGCAGTACCTC. It codes for CASSEEVLYEQYL.

This clonotype was seen repeatedly, ten times or more. Here the CDR3 reads CASSPWANYGYTF. The CDR3, as DNA: TGTGCCAGCAGCCCGTGGGCTAACTATGGCTACACCTTC. V usage is TRBV12-3 or TRBV12-4 and J usage is TRBJ1-2; D gene uncertain. The V and J ends lost 6 bases and 0 bases respectively, with 8 bases between them. This CDR3 has 13 residues.

This clonotype occurred many times. The chain links TRBV30 to TRBJ1-1, with D possibly being TRBD1 (5 bases). The CDR3 spans 13 residues. Trimming cost V 2 bases and J 1 base, with 8 bases left between them. Germline CDR1 is GTSNPN and CDR2 is SVGIG (reference sequence). This chain's CDR3 is CAWSQGSNTEAFF. The CDR3, as DNA: TGTGCCTGGAGTCAGGGATCGAACACTGAAGCTTTCTTT.

With respect to this clonotype: Given the absence of the conserved phenylalanine or tryptophan at the CDR3 end, a read error is likely. The rearrangement uses TRBV6-5 and TRBJ1-4; 7 nucleotides match TRBD1. The V gene's germline CDR1 is MNHEY and CDR2 SVGAGI. The CDR3 length is 14 residues. The ends lost 2 bases at V and 10 bases at J; junction bases unmatched: 7. CDR3 residues: CASSYRGGTGKLFS. DNA for the CDR3: TGTGCCAGCAGTTACAGAGGGGGCACAGGAAAACTGTTTTCT.

This clonotype was seen a few times. This chain uses TRBV20-1 with TRBJ2-7; D perhaps matches TRBD1 (5 bases). The CDR3 contains 13 residues. Germline V gene data show CDR1 as DFQATT and CDR2 as SNEGSKA (reference sequence). Trimming left V 2 bases short and J 1 base short, with 9 bases between. The CDR3 sequence: CSARTPGSYEQYF. The CDR3 DNA reads as TGCAGTGCTAGAACTCCAGGGTCCTACGAGCAGTACTTC.

Comments on this clonotype: This may arise from a read error, as a much more abundant clone is one base away. This chain connects TRBV5-5 to TRBJ1-1, with D hard to call. The CDR3 spans 15 residues. V lost 4 bases to trimming and J lost 5 bases, with 18 bases between them. CDR1 and CDR2 from the germline V gene are SGHKS and YYEKEE (reference sequence). The CDR3 nucleotides read TGTGCCAGCAGCGGGGAACAGCGTACGATGACTGAAGCTTTCTTT. It specifies CASSGEQRTMTEAFF.

This clonotype has ten or more counts. The chain couples TRBV9 to TRBJ2-3; D is possibly TRBD2 (6 bases). CDR3 length: 16 amino acids. Germline lookup yields CDR1 SGDLS and CDR2 YYNGEE. V lost 4 bases and J 0 bases, leaving 15 bases between the germline ends. Here the CDR3 reads CASSPPAGYSTDTQYF. CDR3 sequence (DNA): TGTGCCAGCAGCCCCCCGGCGGGGTATAGCACAGATACGCAGTATTTT.

This clonotype has only a few counts. The genes are TRBV19 and TRBJ2-2, with 10 bases identical to TRBD1. The germline gives CDR1 LNHDA, CDR2 SQIVND (reference sequence). This CDR3 has 16 residues. Trimming removed 6 bases from V and 8 bases from J; junction bases left unmatched: 12. Written as DNA, the CDR3 is TGTGCCAGTAGGGACGGGGACAGGGGTCGAGGAGGGGAGCTGTTTTTT. Translating gives CASRDGDRGRGGELFF.

This clonotype was seen a handful of times. A junction end diverges from the germline sequence, so it may reflect a read error. This chain connects TRBV4-2 to TRBJ2-3; 10 bases map to TRBD2. The CDR3 covers 17 residues. Germline CDR1 is LGHNA and CDR2 is YNFKEQ. CDR3 amino acids: CASSQERGLAGTDTQYF. In DNA, the CDR3 is TGCGCCAGCAGCCAAGAACGCGGACTAGCGGGCACAGATACGCAGTATTTT.

This clonotype was counted only a few times. This chain joins TRBV2 and TRBJ2-3; no clear D. V was shortened by 2 bases and J by 2 bases, with 11 bases between the two germline ends. Germline CDR1 SNHLY, CDR2 FYNNEI. The CDR3 length is 15 residues. The DNA for the CDR3 is TGTGCCAGCAGTGAATATGTTTACGACACAGATACGCAGTATTTT. Protein product: CASSEYVYDTDTQYF.

Many counts were recorded for this clonotype. This chain links TRBV6-1 with TRBJ2-2; D is perhaps TRBD1 or TRBD2 (5 bases each). The germline V and J ends were trimmed by 10 bases and 5 bases, with 20 bases remaining between them. The CDR3 loop spans 15 amino acids. Germline V gives CDR1 MNHNS, CDR2 SASEGT. The CDR3 DNA follows: TGTGCCACCTATCCGGGGACCCAAGGGACCGGGGAGCTGTTTTTT. Translating gives CATYPGTQGTGELFF.

This clonotype was observed once. The chain carries TRBV13 and TRBJ2-1; 11 nucleotides agree with TRBD2. This CDR3 is built from 15 residues. V shed 3 bases and J 6 bases; nucleotides not matched to a gene: 4. Germline V gives CDR1 PRHDT, CDR2 FYEKMQ (reference sequence). Here the CDR3 reads CASSLSLAGGNEQFF. The CDR3 DNA reads TGTGCCAGCAGCTTGAGCCTAGCGGGAGGCAATGAGCAGTTCTTC.

This clonotype was found many times. The rearrangement uses TRBV14 and TRBJ2-3, with TRBD2 identical over 8 bases. Unmatched junction bases numbered 10, after V lost 0 bases and J lost 2 bases. In germline, CDR1 is SGHDN, CDR2 FVKESK. There are 18 residues in the CDR3. The CDR3 region is CASSQDWPGGGLTDTQYF. DNA for the CDR3: TGTGCCAGCAGCCAAGATTGGCCCGGGGGGGGCCTCACAGATACGCAGTATTTT.

This chain joins TRBV3-1 and TRBJ2-5, with 11 bases lining up with TRBD2. Germline V CDR1 and CDR2: LGHDT, YNNKEL (reference sequence). The trim removed 3 bases at V and 5 bases at J, leaving 5 bases unmatched. The CDR3 is 15 amino acids. The CDR3 loop reads CASSQGLADLETQYF. CDR3 DNA: TGTGCCAGCAGCCAGGGACTAGCGGATTTGGAGACCCAGTACTTC.

A word on this clonotype: One base away lies a much larger clone, so this may be a sequencing read error. The chain recombines TRBV6-5 with TRBJ2-3, with a weak D call TRBD2 (6 bases). Germline CDR1 reads MNHEY; CDR2 reads SVGAGI. The length of the CDR3 is 14 residues. CDR3 nucleotide sequence: TGTGCCAGCAGTTACCGAAAACTAGCAGATACGCAGTGTTTT. Encoded protein: CASSYRKLADTQCF.